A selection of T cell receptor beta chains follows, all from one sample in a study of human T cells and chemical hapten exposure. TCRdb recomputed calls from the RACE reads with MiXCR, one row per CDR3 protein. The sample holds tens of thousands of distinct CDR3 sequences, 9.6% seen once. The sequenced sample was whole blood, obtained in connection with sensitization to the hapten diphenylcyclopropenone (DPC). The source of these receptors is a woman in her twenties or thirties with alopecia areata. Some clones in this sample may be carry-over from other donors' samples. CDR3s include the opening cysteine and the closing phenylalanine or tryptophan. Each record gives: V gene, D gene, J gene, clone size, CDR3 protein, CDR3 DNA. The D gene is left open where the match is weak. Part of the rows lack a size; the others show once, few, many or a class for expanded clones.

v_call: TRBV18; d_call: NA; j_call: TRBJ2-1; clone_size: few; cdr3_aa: CASSPPGQARDEQFF; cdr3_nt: TGTGCCAGCTCACCACCGGGCCAAGCACGGGATGAGCAGTTCTTC
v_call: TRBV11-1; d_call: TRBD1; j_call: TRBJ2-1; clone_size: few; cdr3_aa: CASSPQTGWVFF; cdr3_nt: TGTGCCAGCAGCCCCCAGACAGGGTGGGTGTTCTTC
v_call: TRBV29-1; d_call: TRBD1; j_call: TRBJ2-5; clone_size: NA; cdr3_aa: CSSRTGEETQYF; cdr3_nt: TGCAGCTCCCGGACAGGGGAAGAGACCCAGTACTTC
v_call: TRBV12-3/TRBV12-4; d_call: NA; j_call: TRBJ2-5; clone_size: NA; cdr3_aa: CASRIRETQYF; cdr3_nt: TGTGCCAGCAGGATTCGGGAGACCCAGTACTTC
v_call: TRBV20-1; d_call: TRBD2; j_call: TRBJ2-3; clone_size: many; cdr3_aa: CSARIAGGRDTQYF; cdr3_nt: TGCAGTGCTAGAATAGCGGGGGGCCGGGATACGCAGTATTTT
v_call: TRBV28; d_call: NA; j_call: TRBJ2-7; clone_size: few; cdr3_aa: CASRTSLSSYEQYF; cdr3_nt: TGTGCCAGCAGGACCAGTCTTAGCTCCTACGAGCAGTACTTC
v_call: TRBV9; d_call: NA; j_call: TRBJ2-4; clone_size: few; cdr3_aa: CASSVEPGVGGIQYF; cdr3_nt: TGTGCCAGCAGCGTAGAACCAGGAGTCGGGGGCATTCAGTACTTC
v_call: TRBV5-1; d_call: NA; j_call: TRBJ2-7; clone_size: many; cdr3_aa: CASTGTTYEQYF; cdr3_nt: TGCGCCAGCACGGGGACAACCTACGAGCAGTACTTC
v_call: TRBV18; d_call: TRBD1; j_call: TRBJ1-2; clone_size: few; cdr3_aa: CASSPRGQGSRYGYTF; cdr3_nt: TGTGCCAGCTCACCCAGGGGGCAGGGATCGCGGTATGGCTACACCTTC
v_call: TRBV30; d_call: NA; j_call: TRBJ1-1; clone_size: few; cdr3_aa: CAWSAGGRVNTEAFF; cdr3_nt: TGTGCCTGGAGTGCTGGGGGGCGCGTGAACACTGAAGCTTTCTTT
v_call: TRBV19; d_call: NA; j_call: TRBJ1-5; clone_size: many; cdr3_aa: CASSIPRDRNNQPQHF; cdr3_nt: TGTGCCAGTAGTATACCTAGAGACAGAAACAATCAGCCCCAGCATTTT
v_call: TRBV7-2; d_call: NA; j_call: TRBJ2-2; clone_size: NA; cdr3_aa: CASSLRVSNTGELFF; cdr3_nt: TGTGCCAGCAGCTTACGCGTGTCGAACACCGGGGAGCTGTTTTTT
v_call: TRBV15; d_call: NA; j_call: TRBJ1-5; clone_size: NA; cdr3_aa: CATSRADSLNQPQHF; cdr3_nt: TGTGCCACCAGCAGAGCGGACAGCCTCAATCAGCCCCAGCATTTT
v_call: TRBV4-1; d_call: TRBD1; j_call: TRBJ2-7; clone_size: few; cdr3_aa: CASSQGSTGDPHEQYF; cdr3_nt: TGCGCCAGCAGCCAAGGTAGCACAGGGGACCCCCACGAGCAGTACTTC
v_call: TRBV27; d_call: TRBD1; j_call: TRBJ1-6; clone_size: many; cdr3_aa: CASSGTVSVSPLHF; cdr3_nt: TGTGCCAGCAGTGGGACAGTCTCGGTTTCACCCCTCCACTTT
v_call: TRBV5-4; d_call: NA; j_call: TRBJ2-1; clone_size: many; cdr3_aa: CASSSLSGAFYNEQFF; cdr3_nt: TGTGCCAGCAGCTCCCTGAGTGGGGCTTTTTACAATGAGCAGTTCTTC
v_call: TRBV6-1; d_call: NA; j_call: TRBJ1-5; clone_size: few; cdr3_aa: CASSDAQNRQPQHF; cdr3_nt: TGTGCCAGCAGTGACGCGCAAAATCGTCAGCCCCAGCATTTT
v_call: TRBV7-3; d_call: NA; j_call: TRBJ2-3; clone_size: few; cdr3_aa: CASSPRPTGDTQYF; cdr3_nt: TGTGCCAGCAGCCCCCGGCCCACCGGGGATACGCAGTATTTT
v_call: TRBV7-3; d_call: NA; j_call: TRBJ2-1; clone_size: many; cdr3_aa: CASSPTRPGSYNEQFF; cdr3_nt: TGTGCCAGCAGCCCCACCCGGCCCGGGTCCTACAATGAGCAGTTCTTC
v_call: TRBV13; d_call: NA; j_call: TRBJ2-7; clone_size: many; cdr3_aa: CASSTQNGDTRAYEQYF; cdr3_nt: TGTGCCAGCAGCACCCAAAATGGGGACACAAGGGCCTACGAGCAGTACTTC
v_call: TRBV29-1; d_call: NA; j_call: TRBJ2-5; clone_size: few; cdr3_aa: CSALSTAAQYF; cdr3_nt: TGCAGCGCTCTATCGACAGCGGCCCAGTACTTC
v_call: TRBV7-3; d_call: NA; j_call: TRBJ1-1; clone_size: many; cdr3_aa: CASSFSASPNTEAFF; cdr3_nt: TGTGCCAGCAGCTTCTCAGCATCCCCGAACACTGAAGCTTTCTTT
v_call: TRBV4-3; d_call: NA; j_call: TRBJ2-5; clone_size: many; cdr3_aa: CASSQPPGAGEETQYF; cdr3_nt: TGCGCCAGCAGCCAACCACCCGGGGCAGGGGAAGAGACCCAGTACTTC
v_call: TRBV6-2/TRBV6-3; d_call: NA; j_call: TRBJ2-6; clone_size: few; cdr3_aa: CASSPTEGANVLTF; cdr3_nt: TGTGCCAGCTCCCCGACGGAGGGGGCCAACGTCCTGACTTTC
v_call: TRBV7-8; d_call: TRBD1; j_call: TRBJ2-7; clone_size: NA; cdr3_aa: CASSFGTGVSSYEQYF; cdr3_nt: TGTGCCAGCAGCTTCGGGACAGGGGTTTCCTCCTACGAGCAGTACTTC